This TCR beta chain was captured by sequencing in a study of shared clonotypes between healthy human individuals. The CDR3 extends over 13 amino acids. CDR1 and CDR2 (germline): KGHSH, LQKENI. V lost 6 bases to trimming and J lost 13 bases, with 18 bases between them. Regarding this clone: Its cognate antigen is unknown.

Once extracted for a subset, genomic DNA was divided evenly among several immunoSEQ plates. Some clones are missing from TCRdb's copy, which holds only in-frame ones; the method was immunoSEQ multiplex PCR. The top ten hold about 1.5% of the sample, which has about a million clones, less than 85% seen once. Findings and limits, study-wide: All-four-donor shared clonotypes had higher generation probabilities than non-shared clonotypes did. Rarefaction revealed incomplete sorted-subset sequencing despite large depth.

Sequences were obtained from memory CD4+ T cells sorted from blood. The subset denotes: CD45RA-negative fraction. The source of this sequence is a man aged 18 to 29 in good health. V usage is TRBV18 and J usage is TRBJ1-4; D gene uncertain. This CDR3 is CASSPGPALSLFF. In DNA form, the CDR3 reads TGTGCCAGCTCCCCCGGGCCCGCCCTATCACTGTTTTTT.